The source of this TCR beta chain is a study of OX40 agonist ivuxolimab in advanced cancers. Study-level background: Patients in the trial were receiving intravenous ivuxolimab every 2 weeks, at doses of 0.01 to 10 mg/kg. Three patients, one with hepatocellular carcinoma and two with cutaneous melanoma, achieved partial responses. Study findings and constraints: At 0.1 to 3.0 mg/kg and by week 6, CD4+ and CD8+ T cells in the blood had expanded clonally.

Concerning this clone: Its antigen is unknown.

Excluded were patients having autoimmune disease history or systemic immunosuppression. TCRdb keeps only in-frame clones here, not all; method: immunoSEQ multiplex PCR. Among 20,000 to 30,000 clones listed, 86% were seen once. The CDR3 totals 13 residues. Looked up from germline, CDR1 is MNHEY and CDR2 is SVGAGI. Trimming cost V 0 bases and J 7 bases, with 9 bases left between them. The rearrangement joins TRBV6-5 to TRBJ1-2; D not certain. This TCR was sampled from an adult with an advanced solid tumor such as melanoma, head and neck, liver or kidney cancer. Material: CD4+ or CD8+ T cells sorted from blood, obtained in a trial of the OX40 agonist ivuxolimab. CDR3 protein: CASSYSTLGGYTF. The CDR3 DNA reads as TGTGCCAGCAGTTACTCAACCCTTGGTGGCTACACCTTC.